These T cell receptor beta chains were read from a single sample in a study of beta chain features in type 1 diabetes. Sequenced by immunoSEQ multiplex PCR; TCRdb stores in-frame clones only, minus some. This sample carries about 150,000 clones, approximately 8.1% of them seen once, and the ten largest clones take approximately 0.5%. The material sequenced was central memory CD4+ T cells from blood. These receptors were obtained from a man aged 18 to 35 with type 1 diabetes. Each CDR3 is given without its conserved first and last residue. The order of the fields is CDR3 protein, J gene, CDR3 length, clone size, V gene. The listing skips clone size in some rows; elsewhere it reads once, few, many or a size class.

CDR3: ASSLGWDEQF
J: TRBJ2-1
length: 10
size: few
V: TRBV5-1

CDR3: ASSQGRLAIVNEQF
J: TRBJ2-1
length: 14
size: many
V: TRBV14

CDR3: ASSRGQPNTEAF
J: TRBJ1-1
length: 12
size: -
V: TRBV5-1

CDR3: ASSYGQTNQPQH
J: TRBJ1-5
length: 12
size: few
V: TRBV5-6

CDR3: ASSSGSVTTHEQY
J: TRBJ2-7
length: 13
size: -
V: TRBV21-1

CDR3: ASSPARDRVTGELF
J: TRBJ2-2
length: 14
size: few
V: TRBV5-6

CDR3: ASSQLGLNTEAF
J: TRBJ1-1
length: 12
size: -
V: TRBV14

CDR3: ASRSHYEQY
J: TRBJ2-7
length: 9
size: -
V: TRBV5-8

CDR3: ASADRVGQPQH
J: TRBJ1-5
length: 11
size: -
V: TRBV6-6

CDR3: ASSLVMNTEAF
J: TRBJ1-1
length: 11
size: -
V: TRBV7-9

CDR3: AWSLGVNSNQPQH
J: TRBJ1-5
length: 13
size: -
V: TRBV30

CDR3: SVGTEYGYT
J: TRBJ1-2
length: 9
size: -
V: TRBV29-1

CDR3: ASSQDAERAEAF
J: TRBJ1-1
length: 12
size: few
V: TRBV4-3

CDR3: ASSYYSEKLF
J: TRBJ1-4
length: 10
size: few
V: TRBV5-6

CDR3: AWSVKGRYGYT
J: TRBJ1-2
length: 11
size: -
V: TRBV30

CDR3: ASSLGQTRQPQH
J: TRBJ1-5
length: 12
size: -
V: TRBV6-6

CDR3: ASRADRHYGYT
J: TRBJ1-2
length: 11
size: -
V: TRBV2

CDR3: ASSQFRGTSRREQY
J: TRBJ2-7
length: 14
size: few
V: TRBV16

CDR3: SVPDRVSNEQF
J: TRBJ2-1
length: 11
size: few
V: TRBV29-1

CDR3: ASSLWQGPNQPQH
J: TRBJ1-5
length: 13
size: -
V: TRBV6-6

CDR3: ASSQGLGNQPQH
J: TRBJ1-5
length: 12
size: few
V: TRBV28

CDR3: ASSRLDRPNSPLH
J: TRBJ1-6
length: 13
size: -
V: TRBV28

CDR3: SEQNRGTQY
J: TRBJ2-3
length: 9
size: -
V: TRBV20-1

CDR3: ASSPWGQNTEAF
J: TRBJ1-1
length: 12
size: -
V: TRBV18

CDR3: ASSLLAASSYNEQF
J: TRBJ2-1
length: 14
size: few
V: TRBV5-6

CDR3: AWYRNTEAF
J: TRBJ1-1
length: 9
size: few
V: TRBV30

CDR3: ASSPTSGSTDTQY
J: TRBJ2-3
length: 13
size: few
V: TRBV18

CDR3: ASSKPTGGAGTGELF
J: TRBJ2-2
length: 15
size: many
V: TRBV5-4

CDR3: ASSLRQRETQY
J: TRBJ2-5
length: 11
size: -
V: TRBV7-9

CDR3: ASSRQGAHEKLF
J: TRBJ1-4
length: 12
size: -
V: TRBV18

CDR3: ASSLGLAGQETQY
J: TRBJ2-5
length: 13
size: -
V: TRBV5-1